The clone carrying this T cell receptor (beta chain) was detected only once. Clones were read by immunoSEQ multiplex PCR, and TCRdb kept only the in-frame ones, dropping some. The sample has 55,000 to 80,000 clones, 75% to 90% seen once. The CDR3 totals 15 residues. Germline assignment: CDR1 KGHSH and CDR2 LQKENI. The V end lost 1 base, the J end lost 7 bases, and 16 bases lay between the germline ends. The data were obtained in a study of blood T cell repertoires in COVID-19. Study at large: In each case, the material was cDNA or gDNA derived from T cells, B-cell-depleted T cells, or PBMCs.

Sequencing was done on a sample of peripheral blood. The clonotype originates from a human donor in a cohort sampled during active COVID-19. This rearrangement joins TRBV18 to TRBJ1-2, with TRBD1 as a possible D gene (5 bases). The chain's CDR3 is CASSPLEQDGSGYTF. In DNA, the CDR3 is TGTGCCAGCTCACCACTGGAACAGGACGGAAGTGGCTACACCTTC.